Shown below are 32 T cell receptor beta chains from a single sample sequenced in a study of blood T cell repertoires in COVID-19. Libraries were prepared by immunoSEQ multiplex PCR; TCRdb keeps only in-frame clonotypes and omits some of them. Altogether roughly 150,000 clones are present, about four fifths being singletons, with the ten largest covering 11%. Material: peripheral blood. The receptor source for this set is a man between 65 and 80 years old with active or convalescent COVID-19.

The rearrangement uses TRBV28 and TRBJ1-5; 7 bases line up with TRBD1. Germline values: CDR1 MDHEN, CDR2 SYDVKM. After removal of 5 bases from V and 3 bases from J, the junction contained 10 bases not matched to a gene. The CDR3 is 16 residues long. The CDR3 region has the DNA TGTGCCAGCAGTCTGACAGGGATCAAGAACAATCAGCCCCAGCATTTT. Its translation is CASSLTGIKNNQPQHF. The whole variable domain, filled in from reference TRBV28 and TRBJ1-5, reads DVKVTQSSRYLVKRTGEKVFLECVQDMDHENMFWYRQDPGLGLRLIYFSYDVKMKEKGDIPEGYSVSREKKERFSLILESASTNQTSMYLCASSLTGIKNNQPQHFGDGTRLSIL.

The J gene is TRBJ1-2, the V gene TRBV2, with 9 bases lining up with TRBD1. Per germline, CDR1 SNHLY and CDR2 FYNNEI. The CDR3 totals 13 residues. Germline trimming cut 7 bases from V and 6 bases from J; bases unmatched to any gene: 6. Here the CDR3 reads CASNRDRADGYTF. CDR3 DNA: TGTGCCAGCAATCGGGACAGGGCGGATGGCTACACCTTC.

The chain recombines TRBV14 with TRBJ2-1; 7 bases line up with TRBD2. Trimming removed 1 base from V and 9 bases from J; junction bases left unmatched: 12. Germline V gives CDR1 SGHDN, CDR2 FVKESK. This CDR3 region has 16 residues. CDR3 nucleotide sequence: TGTGCCAGCAGCCAAGTACGTTTTGCGGGAGAGGTTGAGCAGTTCTTC. Translation gives CASSQVRFAGEVEQFF.

This chain connects TRBV28 to TRBJ2-5; TRBD1 is a possible D gene (5 bases). The CDR3 has 13 amino acids. From germline, CDR1 is MDHEN and CDR2 SYDVKM. V gave up 5 bases and J gave up 2 bases, with 9 bases separating them. The CDR3 protein is CASSGRGQETQYF. The CDR3 nucleotides are TGTGCCAGCAGTGGTAGGGGTCAAGAGACCCAGTACTTC.

The chain has TRBV18 and TRBJ1-2; 10 bases align to TRBD1. Looked up from germline, CDR1 is KGHSH and CDR2 is LQKENI. J lost 4 bases, V lost 3 bases, and 2 bases had no gene match. The CDR3 covers 14 residues. The CDR3 coding sequence is TGTGCCAGCTCACCGGGGACAGGGGCCTATGGCTACACCTTC. This encodes CASSPGTGAYGYTF.

This clone came up once. The CDR3 reads CASRSDRGLAGYTF. The CDR3 nucleotides are TGTGCCAGCAGGTCGGACAGGGGCCTCGCCGGCTACACCTTC. The chain carries TRBV28 and TRBJ1-2; 9 bases align to TRBD1. The germline V gene encodes CDR1 MDHEN and CDR2 SYDVKM. Trimming took 6 bases from V and 8 from J; bases not matched to a gene: 10. The CDR3 consists of 14 residues.

The chain has TRBV20-1 and TRBJ1-5; D gene uncertain. The CDR3 length is 12 residues. Germline CDR1 reads DFQATT; CDR2 reads SNEGSKA (reference sequence). Trimming removed 3 bases from V and 7 bases from J, with 10 bases in between. This CDR3 is CSASLSGQPQHF. The DNA for the CDR3 is TGCAGTGCTAGTCTTTCCGGGCAGCCCCAGCATTTT.

Here the CDR3 reads CASSLEEFQEKLFF. The CDR3 DNA sequence: TGCGCCAGCAGCCTGGAGGAGTTTCAAGAAAAACTGTTTTTT. The chain has TRBV4-1 and TRBJ1-4; no firm D call. CDR1 and CDR2 (germline): MGHRA, YSYEKL. The length of the CDR3 is 14 residues. V was shortened by 4 bases and J by 8 bases, with 14 bases between the two germline ends.

The genes are TRBV12-3 or TRBV12-4 and TRBJ2-7; no reliable D call. Trimming pared 3 bases from V and 3 bases from J, leaving 9 bases between. The CDR3 totals 13 residues. The CDR3 sequence: CASSFKLLYEQYF. Written as DNA, the CDR3 is TGTGCCAGCAGTTTCAAACTCCTCTACGAGCAGTACTTC.

The chain combines TRBV30 with TRBJ2-3; 8 bases fit TRBD2. The germline gives CDR1 GTSNPN, CDR2 SVGIG (reference sequence). V gave up 1 base and J gave up 4 bases; unmatched junction bases: 1. The CDR3 runs 13 residues. For the CDR3, the DNA is TGTGCCTGGAGTGCGGGAGGGGCAGATACGCAGTATTTT. This encodes CAWSAGGADTQYF. The variable domain in full, completed from reference TRBV30 and TRBJ2-3, reads SQTIHQWPATLVQPVGSPLSLECTVEGTSNPNLYWYRQAAGRGLQLLFYSVGIGQISSEVPQNLSASRPQDRQFILSSKKLLLSDSGFYLCAWSAGGADTQYFGPGTRLTVL.

This chain links TRBV12-3 or TRBV12-4 with TRBJ1-5; the D is unclear. V was clipped by 6 bases and J by 5 bases, with 8 bases between them. The CDR3 extends over 12 amino acids. The CDR3 sequence is CASSLLDQPQHF. The CDR3 nucleotides are TGTGCCAGCAGCCTCCTTGATCAGCCCCAGCATTTT.

The chain recombines TRBV4-1 with TRBJ1-5; 9 bases line up with TRBD1. Germline CDR1 is MGHRA and CDR2 is YSYEKL. Trimming cost V 2 bases and J 0 bases; bases outside gene matches: 5. The CDR3 extends over 17 amino acids. CDR3 sequence reads: CASSQRTGADSNQPQHF. As DNA, the CDR3 is TGCGCCAGCAGCCAAAGGACAGGGGCCGATAGCAATCAGCCCCAGCATTTT.

This clone has just a few counts. The chain employs TRBV3-1 (or the pseudogene TRBV3-2) and TRBJ1-1; 9 bases are a match to TRBD1. The CDR3 totals 15 residues. J lost 3 bases, V lost 6 bases, and 8 bases had no gene match. The germline V gene encodes CDR1 LGHDT and CDR2 YNNKEL (reference sequence). CDR3 in amino acids: CASRFRDRVHTEAFF. The CDR3 bases are TGTGCCAGCAGGTTCCGGGACAGGGTGCACACTGAAGCTTTCTTT.

The chain couples TRBV29-1 to TRBJ2-1; D gene unclear. This CDR3 has 12 residues. V dropped 8 bases and J dropped 7 bases, with 15 bases sitting between them. Germline-derived CDR1 and CDR2 are SQVTM and ANQGSEA. CDR3: CSHSPQSNEQFF. Here the CDR3 DNA reads TGCAGCCACTCCCCGCAATCGAATGAGCAGTTCTTC.

V and J are TRBV6-4 and TRBJ1-6; no definite D call. Trimming removed 2 bases from V and 8 bases from J, with 7 bases in between. The CDR3 is made up of 13 amino acids. Germline V lookup: CDR1 MRHNA, CDR2 SNTAGT. For the CDR3, the DNA is TGTGCCAGCAGTGACGGCCCAGATTCACCCCTCCACTTT. Translated, it gives CASSDGPDSPLHF.

The V call is TRBV28, the J call TRBJ1-1; D gene uncertain. The CDR3 runs 15 residues. V was trimmed by 6 bases and J by 7 bases, leaving 21 bases between them. From germline, CDR1 is MDHEN and CDR2 SYDVKM. CDR3 sequence (DNA): TGTGCCAGCAGGTGGGCCGCCGCAGCCTTGGGTGAAGCTTTCTTT. Its protein is CASRWAAAALGEAFF.

V and J are TRBV28 and TRBJ2-7; a weak D match, TRBD1 (5 bases). Trimming removed 5 bases at V and 8 bases at J, with 10 bases between. Germline CDR1 MDHEN, CDR2 SYDVKM. The CDR3 covers 11 residues. As DNA, the CDR3 is TGTGCCAGCAGTATAGGGGTGAAGCAGTACTTC. It specifies CASSIGVKQYF.

The chain has TRBV28 and TRBJ2-1; 7 bases line up with TRBD2. The CDR3 extends over 16 amino acids. Trimming cost V 6 bases and J 0 bases; bases outside gene matches: 8. Germline CDR1 and CDR2: MDHEN and SYDVKM. The CDR3 DNA is TGTGCCAGCAGCAACAGCGGGGCGAGCTCCTACAATGAGCAGTTCTTC. Translating it yields CASSNSGASSYNEQFF. The full variable domain, completed using reference TRBV28 and TRBJ2-1, is DVKVTQSSRYLVKRTGEKVFLECVQDMDHENMFWYRQDPGLGLRLIYFSYDVKMKEKGDIPEGYSVSREKKERFSLILESASTNQTSMYLCASSNSGASSYNEQFFGPGTRLTVL.

The chain recombines TRBV30 with TRBJ2-7; 8 bases line up with TRBD1. Germline CDR1 is GTSNPN and CDR2 is SVGIG (reference sequence). V was clipped by 5 bases and J by 2 bases; unmatched bases: 2. The CDR3 spans 12 residues. The CDR3 spells CAWGRGPYEQYF. CDR3 sequence (DNA): TGTGCCTGGGGCAGGGGGCCCTACGAGCAGTACTTC. The variable domain in full, completed from reference TRBV30 and TRBJ2-7, reads SQTIHQWPATLVQPVGSPLSLECTVEGTSNPNLYWYRQAAGRGLQLLFYSVGIGQISSEVPQNLSASRPQDRQFILSSKKLLLSDSGFYLCAWGRGPYEQYFGPGTRLTVT.

This clone was observed a single time. This chain uses TRBV6-5 with TRBJ1-1, with D maybe TRBD1 (6 bases). The germline gives CDR1 MNHEY, CDR2 SVGAGI. The CDR3 has 13 amino acids. V was shortened by 11 bases and J by 0 bases, with 13 bases between the two germline ends. The CDR3 DNA reads TGTGCCGTAGGGGGGGGGATGAACACTGAAGCTTTCTTT. Translated: CAVGGGMNTEAFF.

V usage is TRBV2 and J usage is TRBJ1-5, with D unresolved. The CDR3 is 15 residues long. Germline assignment: CDR1 SNHLY and CDR2 FYNNEI. The V end lost 3 bases, the J end lost 1 base, and 10 bases lay between the germline ends. CDR3 amino acids: CASSEEGRSNQPQHF. In nucleotides, the CDR3 is TGTGCCAGCAGTGAGGAGGGCAGGAGCAATCAGCCCCAGCATTTT. Using reference TRBV2 and TRBJ1-5 for the parts outside the CDR3, the full variable domain is EPEVTQTPSHQVTQMGQEVILRCVPISNHLYFYWYRQILGQKVEFLVSFYNNEISEKSEIFDDQFSVERPDGSNFTLKIRSTKLEDSAMYFCASSEEGRSNQPQHFGDGTRLSIL.

This chain connects TRBV7-2 to TRBJ1-4; 8 positions agree with TRBD1. This CDR3 is built from 16 residues. Germline V gene lookup returns CDR1 SGHTA and CDR2 FQGNSA. J lost 6 bases, V lost 3 bases, and 9 bases had no gene match. CDR3 sequence (DNA): TGTGCCAGCAGCTTTGGCGACAGGGGAAGGGATGAAAAACTGTTTTTT. Translated: CASSFGDRGRDEKLFF.

The V call is TRBV6-5, the J call TRBJ2-7; tentatively, D is TRBD1 (5 bases). The CDR3 contains 15 residues. V gave up 2 bases and J gave up 0 bases, with 11 bases separating them. The germline CDR1 and CDR2 sequences are MNHEY and SVGAGI. CDR3 protein: CASSYKLTDSYEQYF. The CDR3 coding sequence is TGTGCCAGCAGTTACAAGTTGACAGACTCCTACGAGCAGTACTTC.

The gene calls are TRBV9 and TRBJ2-1; a weak D match, TRBD1 (6 bases). The CDR3 is 15 amino acids. The germline V gene encodes CDR1 SGDLS and CDR2 YYNGEE. Trimming removed 0 bases at V and 2 bases at J, with 9 bases between. Here the CDR3 DNA reads TGTGCCAGCAGCGTAGATGGGGGCCCCTACAATGAGCAGTTCTTC. Protein product: CASSVDGGPYNEQFF.

This rearrangement joins TRBV27 to TRBJ2-7; 7 bases are a match to TRBD1. CDR3 length: 14 amino acids. Germline CDR1 and CDR2: MNHEY and SMNVEV (reference sequence). Trimming cost V 7 bases and J 2 bases; bases outside gene matches: 8. The DNA for the CDR3 is TGTGCCAGCAAGTGGGGGCAGGGGGCCTACGAGCAGTACTTC. Its protein product is CASKWGQGAYEQYF.

The rearrangement uses TRBV7-8 and TRBJ2-2; possibly TRBD2 for D (6 bases). This CDR3 contains 15 residues. Germline V CDR1 and CDR2: SGHVS, FQNEAQ. V lost 4 bases and J 3 bases, leaving 12 bases between the germline ends. The CDR3 coding sequence is TGTGCCAGCAGCTCGACTAGAGGAGACACCGGGGAGCTGTTTTTT. Translated, it gives CASSSTRGDTGELFF.

The gene calls are TRBV4-3 and TRBJ1-1; D is perhaps TRBD1 (5 bases). Germline CDR1 LGHNA, CDR2 YSLEER. V was pared by 4 bases and J by 9 bases, with 24 bases between. The CDR3 has 16 amino acids. CDR3 sequence: CASSLGGVNGLGKAFF. The DNA for the CDR3 is TGCGCCAGCAGCCTGGGGGGTGTAAATGGTCTGGGAAAAGCTTTCTTT.

The J gene is TRBJ2-6, the V gene TRBV6-5; D gene uncertain. Germline V lookup: CDR1 MNHEY, CDR2 SVGAGI. CDR3 length equals 15 residues. The V end was cut by 2 bases, the J end by 2 bases, with 7 bases between. The CDR3 DNA follows: TGTGCCAGCAGTTACGGTCGAGCTGGGGCCAACGTCCTGACTTTC. This encodes CASSYGRAGANVLTF.

This clone was counted once. This sequence joins TRBV4-1 and TRBJ1-1; TRBD1 matches at 7 bases. The germline V gene encodes CDR1 MGHRA and CDR2 YSYEKL. The CDR3 runs 14 residues. Trimming took 3 bases from V and 3 from J; bases not matched to a gene: 4. As DNA, the CDR3 is TGCGCCAGCAGCCACCCTGACAGGGACACTGAAGCTTTCTTT. It codes for CASSHPDRDTEAFF.

This chain uses TRBV4-1 with TRBJ2-5; D might be TRBD2 (5 bases). Germline lookup yields CDR1 MGHRA and CDR2 YSYEKL. V was pared by 4 bases and J by 5 bases, with 17 bases between. This CDR3 is 15 amino acids long. Written as DNA, the CDR3 is TGCGCCAGCAGCCCCCCCGGGGAATTTAGGGAGACCCAGTACTTC. This translates into CASSPPGEFRETQYF.

The V gene is TRBV11-1, the J gene TRBJ2-2; the D gene is possibly TRBD2 (5 bases). Germline V gene sequence: CDR1 SGHAT, CDR2 FQDESV (reference sequence). Trimming left V 3 bases short and J 7 bases short, with 12 bases between. The CDR3 consists of 14 residues. The CDR3: CASSLRVTVGELFF. The CDR3 region has the DNA TGTGCCAGCAGCTTGAGGGTAACCGTCGGGGAGCTGTTTTTT.

V is TRBV7-8 and J is TRBJ1-4; D is unresolved. The CDR3 runs 15 residues. Germline V gene lookup returns CDR1 SGHVS and CDR2 FQNEAQ. V was pared by 6 bases and J by 6 bases, with 17 bases between. This CDR3 reads CASSPEADRHEKLFF. CDR3 bases: TGTGCCAGCAGTCCCGAGGCTGATCGTCATGAAAAACTGTTTTTT. Full variable domain (rest looked up from reference TRBV7-8 and TRBJ1-4): GAGVSQSPRYKVAKRGQDVALRCDPISGHVSLFWYQQALGQGPEFLTYFQNEAQLDKSGLPSDRFFAERPEGSVSTLKIQRTQQEDSAVYLCASSPEADRHEKLFFGSGTQLSVL.